These T cell receptor beta chains were read from a single sample in a study of blood T cell repertoires in COVID-19. Repertoires were generated with immunoSEQ multiplex PCR, while TCRdb's copy carries only in-frame clones and drops some. The repertoire holds 250,000 or so clones, with more than 70% as singletons. The specimen was PBMCs or T cells enriched from blood (not recorded which). The receptors shown here come from a woman aged 50 to 65 who had recovered from COVID-19. CDR3s include the opening cysteine and the closing phenylalanine or tryptophan. A D gene is named only where the DNA matches it firmly. Clone size is given for some rows only: seen once, a few or many times, or a class if the clone is expanded.

length	V	D	size	J	DNA	CDR3
15	TRBV9	-	-	TRBJ1-5	TGTGCCAGCAGCCCCCTGGACAGCCTCAATCAGCCCCAGCATTTT	CASSPLDSLNQPQHF
14	TRBV10-1	-	-	TRBJ2-2	TGCGCCAGCAGCCCCCAGGCGGGAACCGGGGAGCTGTTTTTT	CASSPQAGTGELFF
15	TRBV30	TRBD1	-	TRBJ1-4	TGTGCCTGGAGTCCCGGGACAGGGGGACCTGAAAAACTGTTTTTT	CAWSPGTGGPEKLFF
15	TRBV18	TRBD1	few	TRBJ1-6	TGTGCCAGCTCATCCCCGGGACAGCGAAATTCACCCCTCCACTTT	CASSSPGQRNSPLHF
16	TRBV19	-	-	TRBJ1-6	TGTGCCAGTAGTGAGGACGGAGGCTCCTATAATTCACCCCTCCACTTT	CASSEDGGSYNSPLHF
14	TRBV24-1	-	-	TRBJ1-5	TGTGCCACCAGTGGCCAGCGTTATTGGGAGCCCCAGCATTTT	CATSGQRYWEPQHF
13	TRBV6-2/TRBV6-3	TRBD2	-	TRBJ2-7	TGTGCCAGCAGTTACCTAGCGGGCTACGAGCAGTACTTC	CASSYLAGYEQYF
13	TRBV5-6	TRBD2	-	TRBJ2-3	TGTGCCAGCAGCGGACTAGACACAGATACGCAGTATTTT	CASSGLDTDTQYF
15	TRBV6-2/TRBV6-3	-	-	TRBJ1-5	TGTGCCAGCAGTTACCACAGGGATAGCAATCAGCCCCAGCATTTT	CASSYHRDSNQPQHF
14	TRBV18	TRBD1	-	TRBJ2-7	TGTGCCAGCTCGCAGAACAGGGGTAACTACGAGCAGTACTTC	CASSQNRGNYEQYF
15	TRBV28	-	-	TRBJ2-1	TGTGCCAGCTCAATTGCGGGCCGTCCTTACAATGAGCAGTTCTTC	CASSIAGRPYNEQFF
15	TRBV6-5	TRBD2	-	TRBJ2-1	TGTGCCAGCAGGGGGAGCGGGAGAGCTCACAATGAGCAGTTCTTC	CASRGSGRAHNEQFF
11	TRBV6-5	-	-	TRBJ2-2	TGTGCCAGCAGTCAGAACGGGGAGCTGTTTTTT	CASSQNGELFF
14	TRBV30	TRBD1	-	TRBJ1-1	TGTGCCTGGACCCCGGGACAGGGATCCACTGAAGCTTTCTTT	CAWTPGQGSTEAFF
18	TRBV27	TRBD2	once	TRBJ2-4	TGTGCCAGCAGTGCCCTAGCGGGGGAACTCCTAGCCAAAAACATTCAGTACTTC	CASSALAGELLAKNIQYF
14	TRBV19	-	-	TRBJ1-4	TGTGCCAGTAGTATAGGGTTGGAGAATGGAAAACTGTTTTTT	CASSIGLENGKLFF
15	TRBV27	-	-	TRBJ1-6	TGTGCCAGCAGTTTAGGACAGCCAAGCAATTCACCCCTCCACTTT	CASSLGQPSNSPLHF
18	TRBV19	-	-	TRBJ1-1	TGTGCCAGTAGTATAGATCTATGGGCAGGGCGAAAGAACACTGAAGCTTTCTTT	CASSIDLWAGRKNTEAFF
15	TRBV4-2	-	-	TRBJ1-5	TGTGCCAGCAGCGAAGGGGCGAATAGCAATCAGCCCCAGCATTTT	CASSEGANSNQPQHF
12	TRBV12-3/TRBV12-4	-	-	TRBJ1-2	TGTGCCAGCAGGCCGGGAGGCTATGGCTACACCTTC	CASRPGGYGYTF
15	TRBV7-2	TRBD1	-	TRBJ1-3	TGTGCCAGCAGCGGAAAACAGGGGTGGGGAAACACCATATATTTT	CASSGKQGWGNTIYF
18	TRBV11-2	TRBD1	-	TRBJ1-1	TGTGCCAGCAGCTTAGGTAGGGGACAGGGTCGTGATGGCACTGAAGCTTTCTTT	CASSLGRGQGRDGTEAFF
14	TRBV15	-	-	TRBJ2-1	TGTGCCACCAGCAGAGCAGGGAATGTGAATGAGCAGTTCTTC	CATSRAGNVNEQFF
21	TRBV4-1	-	-	TRBJ1-5	TGCGCCAGCAGCCCGATTGTCCCCCTTGGACAGCACCTAAGCGGCAATCAGCCCCAGCATTTT	CASSPIVPLGQHLSGNQPQHF
14	TRBV11-2	-	-	TRBJ2-5	TGTGCCAGCAGCCCTGGGCTCGACCAAGAGACCCAGTACTTC	CASSPGLDQETQYF
12	TRBV29-1	-	-	TRBJ2-2	TGCAGCGTTGAGAGGTGGACCGGGGAGCTGTTTTTT	CSVERWTGELFF
13	TRBV5-4	-	-	TRBJ2-5	TGTGCCAGCAGACCAGGGATTTTGGAGACCCAGTACTTC	CASRPGILETQYF
16	TRBV7-2	-	-	TRBJ1-2	TGTGCCAGCAGCTTAGTCGGGCGGGGCGATAACTATGGCTACACCTTC	CASSLVGRGDNYGYTF
14	TRBV15	-	-	TRBJ1-1	TGTGCCACCAGCAGAGATCCGGGATCGACTGAAGCTTTCTTT	CATSRDPGSTEAFF
15	TRBV5-1	TRBD1	-	TRBJ1-4	TGCGCCAGCAGCGGCACAGGGGGATTTAATGAAAAACTGTTTTTT	CASSGTGGFNEKLFF
15	TRBV28	-	-	TRBJ1-2	TGTGCCAGCAGTTTACGTCAGGGAGGTTGGGTTGGCTACACCTTC	CASSLRQGGWVGYTF
15	TRBV9	-	few	TRBJ2-3	TGTGCCAGCAGCGTAGGGGGAGGAAGCACAGATACGCAGTATTTT	CASSVGGGSTDTQYF
19	TRBV4-3	-	-	TRBJ1-1	TGCGCCAGCAGCCAAGACCGGACAACCAAGTGGACAACAAGCCGGGGGGATTTCTTT	CASSQDRTTKWTTSRGDFF
17	TRBV4-1	-	few	TRBJ1-3	TGCGCCAGCAGCCAAGATACTCTCAGGGCTGATGGAAACACCATATATTTT	CASSQDTLRADGNTIYF
15	TRBV7-9	-	-	TRBJ2-3	TGTGCCAGCAGCGGCCGACTAGACGGCACAGATACGCAGTATTTT	CASSGRLDGTDTQYF
15	TRBV5-6	TRBD1	-	TRBJ1-2	TGTGCCAGCAGCTTGTTCGACAGGGTGCTCTATGGCTACACCTTC	CASSLFDRVLYGYTF
16	TRBV7-2	TRBD1	-	TRBJ1-3	TGTGCCAGCAGCGAACGGACAGGAACCTCTGGAAACACCATATATTTT	CASSERTGTSGNTIYF
13	TRBV10-3	TRBD1	-	TRBJ1-2	TGTGCCATCAGTACCGGGACAGGGAGGGACTACACCTTC	CAISTGTGRDYTF
14	TRBV11-2	TRBD1	-	TRBJ1-5	TGTGCCAGCAGCTTTACAGGGGTTTATCAGCCCCAGCATTTT	CASSFTGVYQPQHF
19	TRBV6-2/TRBV6-3	-	-	TRBJ1-2	TGTGCCAGCAGTTACACCTCCTCGAAAGACAGCACCTTTAACTATGGCTACACCTTC	CASSYTSSKDSTFNYGYTF
15	TRBV4-3	-	-	TRBJ1-1	TGCGCCAGCAGCCAAGCAGGGACACCGCGAATACGAGCTTTCTTT	CASSQAGTPRIRAFF
16	TRBV6-2/TRBV6-3	-	-	TRBJ2-7	TGTGCCAGCAGTTTTTTTTTCTGGGCACCCCTCTACGAGCAGTACTTC	CASSFFFWAPLYEQYF